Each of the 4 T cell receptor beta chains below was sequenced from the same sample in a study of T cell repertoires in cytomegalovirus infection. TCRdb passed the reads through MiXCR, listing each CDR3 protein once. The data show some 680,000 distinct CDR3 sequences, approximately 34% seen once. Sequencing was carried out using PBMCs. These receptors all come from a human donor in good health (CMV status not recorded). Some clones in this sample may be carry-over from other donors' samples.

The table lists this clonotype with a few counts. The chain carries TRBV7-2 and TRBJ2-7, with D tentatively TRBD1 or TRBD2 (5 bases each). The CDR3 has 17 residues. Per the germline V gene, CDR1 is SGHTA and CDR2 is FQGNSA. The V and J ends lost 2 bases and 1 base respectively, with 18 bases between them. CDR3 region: CASSLIVSRGFSYEQYF. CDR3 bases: TGTGCCAGCAGCTTAATAGTTAGCCGGGGCTTTTCCTACGAGCAGTACTTC.

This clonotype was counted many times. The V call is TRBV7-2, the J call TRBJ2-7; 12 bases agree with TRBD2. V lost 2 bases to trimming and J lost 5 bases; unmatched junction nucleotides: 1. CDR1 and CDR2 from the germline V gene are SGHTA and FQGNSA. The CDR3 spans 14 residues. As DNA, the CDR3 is TGTGCCAGCAGCTTACGACTAGCGGGAGACGAGCAGTACTTC. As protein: CASSLRLAGDEQYF. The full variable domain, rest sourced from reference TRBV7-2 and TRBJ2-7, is GAGVSQSPSNKVTEKGKDVELRCDPISGHTALYWYRQSLGQGLEFLIYFQGNSAPDKSGLPSDRFSAERTGGSVSTLTIQRTQQEDSAVYLCASSLRLAGDEQYFGPGTRLTVT.

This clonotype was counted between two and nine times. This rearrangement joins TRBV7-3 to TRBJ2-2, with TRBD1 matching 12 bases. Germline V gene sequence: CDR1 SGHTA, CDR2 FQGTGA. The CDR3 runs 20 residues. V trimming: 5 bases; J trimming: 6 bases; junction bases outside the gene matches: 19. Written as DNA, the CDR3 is TGTGCCAGCAGCCCAGTTATTTCCCCCCCGGGACAGGGGGCGGCCGGGGAGCTGTTTTTT. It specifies CASSPVISPPGQGAAGELFF.

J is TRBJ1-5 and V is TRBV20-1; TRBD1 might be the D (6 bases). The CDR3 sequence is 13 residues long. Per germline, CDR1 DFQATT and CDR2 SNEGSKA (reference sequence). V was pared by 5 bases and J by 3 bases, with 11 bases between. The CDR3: CSAPGQPNQPQHF. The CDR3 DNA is TGCAGTGCTCCGGGACAACCCAATCAGCCCCAGCATTTT.